One sample yielded the 16 T cell receptor beta chains listed below, sequenced in a study of OX40 agonist ivuxolimab in advanced cancers. Library prep was done by the immunoSEQ multiplex PCR assay. TCRdb retrieved this table from immuneACCESS and kept in-frame rearrangements only. Not all clones are present; in checked studies, unresolved V genes account for under half, and no reason is known for the remainder. For this sample the table gives around 74,000 clones, of which 84% were detected only once. The top ten hold roughly 0.5% of the sample. The material sequenced was CD4+ or CD8+ T cells sorted from blood, taken in a trial of the OX40 agonist ivuxolimab. Source of these receptors: an adult with an advanced solid tumor such as melanoma, head and neck, liver or kidney cancer.

The gene calls are TRBV19 and TRBJ1-5; TRBD1 is a possible D gene (6 bases). This CDR3 region has 14 residues. In germline, CDR1 is LNHDA, CDR2 SQIVND (reference sequence). V dropped 8 bases and J dropped 4 bases, with 15 bases sitting between them. CDR3 DNA: TGTGCCAGTGAATTCCGGGACACTAATCAGCCCCAGCATTTT. It encodes CASEFRDTNQPQHF.

This clone was seen just once. The chain carries TRBV2 and TRBJ2-3; TRBD2 is a possible D gene (5 bases). V lost 3 bases and J 0 bases, leaving 7 bases between the germline ends. Germline V gives CDR1 SNHLY, CDR2 FYNNEI. This CDR3 comprises 14 residues. The CDR3 loop is CASSEGGSTDTQYF. The CDR3 DNA follows: TGTGCCAGCAGTGAGGGCGGGAGCACAGATACGCAGTATTTT.

The chain employs TRBV6-1 and TRBJ1-2; possible D gene TRBD1, 6 bases. The ends were cut back, 8 bases at V and 3 bases at J, with 16 bases in the middle. CDR1 is MNHNS and CDR2 is SASEGT in the germline V gene. The CDR3 sequence is 14 residues long. CDR3 bases: TGTGCCAGCGAACATAACCGGGGGCACTATGGCTACACCTTC. The encoded protein is CASEHNRGHYGYTF.

V and J are TRBV16 and TRBJ2-7; D is unresolved. The CDR3 loop spans 15 amino acids. V shed 1 base and J shed 0 bases, with 10 bases lying between them. Per the germline V gene, CDR1 is KGHSY and CDR2 is FQNENV. The DNA of the CDR3 is TGTGCCAGCAGCCAATATTTTAGCAGCTCCTACGAGCAGTACTTC. It codes for CASSQYFSSSYEQYF.

This rearrangement joins TRBV4-3 to TRBJ1-3; no firm D call. V was shortened by 3 bases and J by 3 bases, with 15 bases between the two germline ends. Germline values: CDR1 LGHNA, CDR2 YSLEER. The CDR3 covers 16 residues. The CDR3 DNA is TGCGCCAGCAGCCAGTCGTGGAGGGCCTATGGAAACACCATATATTTT. Amino acid sequence: CASSQSWRAYGNTIYF.

The chain combines TRBV28 with TRBJ2-7, with 9 bases that match TRBD2. The CDR3 extends over 15 amino acids. The germline gives CDR1 MDHEN, CDR2 SYDVKM. V dropped 5 bases and J dropped 2; count of bases not matched to a gene: 7. CDR3 coding DNA: TGTGCCAGCAGTAGTCCTAGCGGGAAACCCTACGAGCAGTACTTC. Translated, it gives CASSSPSGKPYEQYF.

This clone has only one observation. The chain combines TRBV19 with TRBJ2-1; 8 bases line up with TRBD2. CDR1 is LNHDA, CDR2 SQIVND, per germline (reference sequence). V trimming: 3 bases; J trimming: 10 bases; junction bases outside the gene matches: 5. This CDR3 has 13 amino acids. The CDR3 sequence is CASSINREGEQFF. The CDR3 nucleotides are TGTGCCAGTAGTATTAATCGGGAGGGCGAGCAGTTCTTC.

With regard to this clone: Other DNA sequences in this sample translate to the same CDR3. The chain combines TRBV30 with TRBJ1-5; 7 bases are shared with TRBD1. V shed 5 bases, J shed 2 bases, and the junction held 3 bases outside the gene matches. Germline V gene data show CDR1 as GTSNPN and CDR2 as SVGIG (reference sequence). The CDR3 has 13 residues. CDR3 bases: TGTGCCTGGGGCGGACAGGGCAATCAGCCCCAGCATTTT. Translation gives CAWGGQGNQPQHF.

J is TRBJ1-2 and V is TRBV18; perhaps TRBD1 as D (5 bases). Germline CDR1 KGHSH, CDR2 LQKENI. Deletions cut 1 base from V and 6 bases from J, with 12 bases between. The CDR3 consists of 14 residues. The CDR3 here is CASSPRGSGDGYTF. The CDR3 DNA reads TGTGCCAGCTCACCACGGGGGTCGGGAGATGGCTACACCTTC.

The chain carries TRBV4-3 and TRBJ2-3; TRBD1 matches at 9 bases. With 0 bases clipped from V and 5 bases from J, the junction kept 3 bases outside the gene matches. This CDR3 region has 15 residues. The V gene's germline CDR1 is LGHNA and CDR2 YSLEER. The CDR3: CASSQEGQGKDTQYF. The CDR3 nucleotides are TGCGCCAGCAGCCAAGAGGGACAGGGTAAAGATACGCAGTATTTT.

The rearrangement joins TRBV29-1 to TRBJ2-3; no firm D call. The CDR3 sequence is 12 residues long. V lost 6 bases and J 3 bases, leaving 10 bases between the germline ends. Per germline, CDR1 SQVTM and CDR2 ANQGSEA. CDR3 DNA sequence: TGCAGCGTCGAGACCTTGACAGATACGCAGTATTTT. This translates into CSVETLTDTQYF.

V and J are TRBV9 and TRBJ1-1; D unclear. Germline V gives CDR1 SGDLS, CDR2 YYNGEE. The germline V and J ends were trimmed by 0 bases and 1 base, with 4 bases remaining between them. There are 13 residues in the CDR3. In DNA form, the CDR3 reads TGTGCCAGCAGCGTAGTGACGAACACTGAAGCTTTCTTT. Its translation: CASSVVTNTEAFF.

The CDR3 bases are TGTGCCAGCAGCTCCAACCCTCACACCGGGGAGCTGTTTTTT. Translating it yields CASSSNPHTGELFF. This sequence joins TRBV9 and TRBJ2-2, with D unclear. Germline V gene data show CDR1 as SGDLS and CDR2 as YYNGEE. Trimming stripped 4 bases from V and 3 bases from J, with 10 bases between. The CDR3 totals 14 residues.

This chain uses TRBV7-6 with TRBJ1-4; D call uncertain. CDR3 size: 15 residues. Trimming removed 5 bases from V and 0 bases from J, with 10 bases in between. CDR1 and CDR2 (germline): SGHVS, FNYEAQ. CDR3 nucleotide sequence: TGTGCCAGCAGCCCCGCACCCGCAACTAATGAAAAACTGTTTTTT. Its translation: CASSPAPATNEKLFF.

V and J are TRBV18 and TRBJ1-1, with D hard to call. Trimming took 2 bases from V and 4 from J, leaving 20 bases between them. The CDR3 covers 17 residues. Germline-derived CDR1 and CDR2 are KGHSH and LQKENI. The CDR3, as DNA: TGTGCCAGCTCACCAACTTCGGCAGGCAGTTTGGGCACTGAAGCTTTCTTT. Translation: CASSPTSAGSLGTEAFF.

The genes are TRBV5-1 and TRBJ1-1; 7 nucleotides align to TRBD1. J lost 1 base, V lost 6 bases, and 6 bases had no gene match. This CDR3 has 14 amino acids. Germline values: CDR1 SGHRS, CDR2 YFSETQ. CDR3 nucleotide sequence: TGCGCCAGCACCCTCAGGACAGGGAACACTGAAGCTTTCTTT. This gives the protein CASTLRTGNTEAFF. The entire variable domain, with the rest obtained from reference TRBV5-1 and TRBJ1-1, is as follows: KAGVTQTPRYLIKTRGQQVTLSCSPISGHRSVSWYQQTPGQGLQFLFEYFSETQRNKGNFPGRFSGRQFSNSRSEMNVSTLELGDSALYLCASTLRTGNTEAFFGQGTRLTVV.